The clone carrying this T cell receptor beta chain has only a few counts. The record originates from a study of blood T cell repertoires in COVID-19. Only in-frame clones appear in the TCRdb table, and some are missing; sequencing was by immunoSEQ multiplex PCR. The sample includes 200,000 to 250,000 clones, 80% to 85% seen only once; the top ten take roughly 6.2%. This CDR3 spans 13 amino acids. The junction had 0 bases not matched to a gene; V was cut back by 0 bases and J by 7 bases. Germline CDR1 is SNHLY and CDR2 is FYNNEI. The chain uses TRBV2 and TRBJ2-4; 7 positions agree with TRBD2. Input material: PBMCs or T cells enriched from blood (not recorded which). The TCR comes from a woman in her thirties or forties who had recovered from COVID-19. CDR3 region: CASSEAGGNIQYF. CDR3 nucleotide sequence: TGTGCCAGCAGTGAAGCGGGAGGGAACATTCAGTACTTC.